One and the same sample provided the 4 T cell receptor beta chains below, sequenced in a study of cytomegalovirus exposure and HLA in healthy donors. PCR employed 60 Vbeta and 13 Jbeta primers. Data came from immunoSEQ multiplex PCR; TCRdb stores just in-frame clones and leaves some out. The data contain about 170,000 clones, around 78% of them singletons. Sequencing input: PBMCs. The source of these receptors is a woman in her thirties in good health and CMV-seropositive.

The CDR3 nucleotides are TGTGCCAGCAGCTCCGGGTCGAGGGACACTGAAGCTTTCTTT. Its protein is CASSSGSRDTEAFF. The chain has TRBV5-6 and TRBJ1-1; the D is unclear. Trimming pared 3 bases from V and 3 bases from J, leaving 12 bases between. The CDR3 length is 14 residues. CDR1 is SGHDT and CDR2 is YYEEEE in the germline V gene.

The chain joins TRBV6-1 to TRBJ2-7; weak D call: TRBD1 (6 bases). V lost 6 bases to trimming and J lost 0 bases, with 12 bases between them. The length of the CDR3 is 14 residues. Germline lookup yields CDR1 MNHNS and CDR2 SASEGT. The CDR3, as DNA: TGTGCCAGCAGCGCTGACAGGTTCTCCTACGAGCAGTACTTC. It specifies CASSADRFSYEQYF.

V and J are TRBV6-1 and TRBJ1-5; TRBD1 might be the D (6 bases). Trimming cost V 3 bases and J 7 bases, with 13 bases left between them. Per germline, CDR1 MNHNS and CDR2 SASEGT. This CDR3 has 14 amino acids. CDR3 region: CASSDLDRNQPQHF. The DNA for the CDR3 is TGTGCCAGCAGTGACCTAGACAGGAACCAGCCCCAGCATTTT.

As regards this clone: Within the sample, other DNA sequences also encode this same CDR3. The chain couples TRBV30 to TRBJ1-5; TRBD1 matches 8 bases. Germline CDR1 is GTSNPN and CDR2 is SVGIG (reference sequence). CDR3 length: 13 residues. Trimming took 1 base from V and 4 from J; bases not matched to a gene: 0. The CDR3 bases are TGTGCCTGGAGTGGACAGGGGAATCAGCCCCAGCATTTT. Translating gives CAWSGQGNQPQHF.